The rows below give T cell receptor beta chains drawn from one sample of a study of post-analysis software for immune sequencing data. MiXCR was run by TCRdb on the PCR reads, yielding one entry per CDR3 protein. The sample holds some 700,000 distinct CDR3 sequences, 55% to 70% seen once. The sample was blood. The receptors stem from a girl aged 2-10 years with multiple sclerosis. CDR3s include the opening cysteine and the closing phenylalanine or tryptophan. Each record gives: J gene, CDR3 length, V gene, D gene, clone size, CDR3 protein, CDR3 DNA. D genes are given only for firm matches. Only some rows state a clone size, as once, few, many or a class for expanded clones.

>TRBJ2-1|15|TRBV29-1|NA|few
CSVEPGSVSYNEQFF
TGCAGCGTTGAACCAGGGAGCGTCTCCTACAATGAGCAGTTCTTC
>TRBJ2-6|21|TRBV5-5|TRBD1|NA
CASSLLPVDGQGLRGANVLTF
TGTGCCAGCAGCTTACTTCCCGTTGATGGACAGGGACTTCGGGGGGCCAACGTCCTGACTTTC
>TRBJ2-1|16|TRBV7-8|TRBD2|NA
CASSPPGLAADNEQFF
TGTGCCAGCAGCCCGCCGGGACTAGCGGCCGACAATGAGCAGTTCTTC
>TRBJ2-5|19|TRBV7-2|TRBD1|NA
CASSLVLVQGVKGKETQYF
TGTGCCAGCAGCTTAGTTTTAGTTCAGGGGGTTAAGGGAAAGGAGACCCAGTACTTC
>TRBJ1-2|13|TRBV20-1|NA|many
CSAREGPGNGYTF
TGCAGTGCTAGAGAAGGGCCCGGTAATGGCTACACCTTC
>TRBJ2-3|12|TRBV20-1|NA|NA
CSARDLALGQYF
TGCAGTGCTAGAGATCTCGCGTTGGGGCAGTATTTT
>TRBJ2-3|14|TRBV2|TRBD1|few
CASRTGGNTDTQYF
TGTGCCAGCAGGACAGGGGGCAATACAGATACGCAGTATTTT
>TRBJ2-5|18|TRBV7-9|TRBD2|NA
CASSPGLAGPQYQETQYF
TGTGCCAGCAGCCCGGGACTAGCGGGGCCCCAATACCAAGAGACCCAGTACTTC
>TRBJ2-5|14|TRBV7-7|TRBD1|once
CASSLAGGDETQYF
TGTGCCAGCAGCTTGGCAGGGGGCGACGAGACCCAGTACTTC
>TRBJ2-5|13|TRBV30|NA|NA
CAWMMGQQETQYF
TGTGCCTGGATGATGGGGCAGCAAGAGACCCAGTACTTC
>TRBJ1-1|14|TRBV20-1|NA|once
CSARSDLRYNEAFF
TGCAGTGCCCGCTCCGATTTAAGGTACAATGAAGCTTTCTTT
>TRBJ1-1|15|TRBV6-2/TRBV6-3|TRBD1|NA
CASNQDRVWGTEAFF
TGTGCCAGCAACCAGGACAGGGTTTGGGGCACTGAAGCTTTCTTT
>TRBJ2-5|13|TRBV19|NA|NA
CASATGMRETQYF
TGTGCCAGTGCAACAGGGATGAGGGAGACCCAGTACTTC
>TRBJ1-5|16|TRBV5-5|TRBD1|few
CASSLGLGQGNQPQHF
TGTGCCAGCAGCTTGGGTCTGGGACAGGGCAATCAGCCCCAGCATTTT
>TRBJ1-6|14|TRBV6-5|NA|NA
CASRGVTYNSPLHF
TGTGCCAGCAGGGGAGTCACCTATAATTCACCCCTCCACTTT
>TRBJ2-5|15|TRBV6-1|NA|NA
CASSELANFQETQYF
TGTGCCAGCAGTGAATTGGCAAACTTCCAAGAGACCCAGTACTTC
>TRBJ2-1|15|TRBV20-1|TRBD2|NA
CSARDPGGPVNEQFF
TGCAGTGCTAGAGACCCGGGAGGGCCAGTCAATGAGCAGTTCTTC
>TRBJ2-4|16|TRBV29-1|NA|NA
CSVPHWGSGTPYERYF
NA
>TRBJ2-5|16|TRBV7-6|NA|NA
CASSSFPVGGQKTQYF
TGTGCCAGCAGTTCTTTCCCCGTGGGGGGCCAAAAGACCCAGTACTTC
>TRBJ2-6|16|TRBV20-1|NA|NA
CSARDRTGAGANVLTF
TGCAGTGCTAGAGATCGGACGGGAGCTGGGGCCAACGTCCTGACTTTC
>TRBJ2-1|11|TRBV12-3/TRBV12-4|NA|few
CASRNSKLQFF
TGTGCCTCCCGAAATAGCAAGCTGCAGTTCTTC
>TRBJ2-3|18|TRBV4-3|TRBD2|once
CASSPDPGLAGGTDTQYF
TGCGCCAGCAGCCCCGACCCGGGACTAGCGGGGGGTACAGATACGCAGTATTTT
>TRBJ1-6|14|TRBV29-1|NA|NA
CSVADSSYNSPLHF
TGCAGCGTTGCCGACAGCTCCTATAATTCACCCCTCCACTTT
>TRBJ2-1|15|TRBV29-1|TRBD2|NA
CSVESWRGVYNEQFF
TGCAGCGTTGAATCTTGGCGGGGGGTCTACAATGAGCAGTTCTTC
>TRBJ1-6|15|TRBV10-2|TRBD1|once
CASSLYRGNGSPLHF
TGCGCCAGCAGCCTATACAGGGGGAACGGTTCACCCCTCCACTTT
>TRBJ2-5|15|TRBV6-5|TRBD1|few
CASRLEGQGFETQYF
TGTGCCAGTCGGCTGGAGGGACAGGGGTTCGAGACCCAGTACTTC
>TRBJ2-7|18|TRBV20-1|NA|NA
CSARDEINQDRYRYEQYF
TGCAGTGCTAGAGATGAAATAAATCAGGACAGATATCGCTACGAGCAGTACTTC
>TRBJ2-3|20|TRBV6-5|TRBD2|NA
CASSYSPPGASGTGTDTQYF
TGTGCCAGCAGTTACTCACCGCCTGGAGCTAGCGGGACCGGCACAGATACGCAGTATTTT
>TRBJ2-1|16|TRBV2|NA|NA
CASRGSRYSLHNEQFF
TGTGCCAGCAGGGGGTCTCGGTATTCGCTTCACAATGAGCAGTTCTTC
>TRBJ2-1|17|TRBV2|TRBD2|NA
CASSELSVAGIYNEQFF
TGTGCCAGCAGTGAACTCTCCGTAGCGGGGATTTACAATGAGCAGTTCTTC
>TRBJ2-5|16|TRBV9|TRBD2|NA
CASSVGTSGLQETQYF
TGTGCCAGCAGCGTAGGGACTAGCGGTCTCCAAGAGACCCAGTACTTC
>TRBJ1-2|15|TRBV7-2|TRBD1|once
CASSLDGQGARGYTF
TGTGCCAGCAGCTTGGACGGACAGGGGGCGCGGGGCTACACCTTC
>TRBJ2-1|16|TRBV24-1|TRBD2|NA
CATSDLAGPSCNEQFF
TGTGCCACCAGTGATTTAGCGGGGCCCTCCTGCAATGAGCAGTTCTTC
>TRBJ2-1|13|TRBV5-1|NA|NA
CASSLVFENEQFF
TGCGCCAGCAGCTTGGTCTTCGAGAATGAGCAGTTCTTC
>TRBJ2-7|12|TRBV29-1|TRBD1|NA
CSVAGTAYEQYF
TGCAGCGTTGCTGGGACAGCCTACGAGCAGTACTTC
>TRBJ1-2|16|TRBV18|TRBD1|NA
CASSPNRGAERHGYTF
TGTGCCAGCTCACCAAACAGGGGGGCAGAGCGGCATGGCTACACCTTC
>TRBJ2-7|14|TRBV29-1|NA|NA
CSATLDLSSYEQYF
TGCAGCGCTACCCTGGACCTAAGCTCCTACGAGCAGTACTTC
>TRBJ2-7|15|TRBV9|TRBD2|NA
CASSAGLAGFDEQYF
TGTGCCAGCAGCGCCGGACTAGCGGGATTCGACGAGCAGTACTTC
>TRBJ1-1|15|TRBV12-5|TRBD1|NA
CASGLVGRGLTEAFF
TGTGCTAGTGGTTTGGTAGGCAGGGGGCTCACTGAAGCTTTCTTT
>TRBJ1-2|14|TRBV5-6|NA|once
CASSLEARNYGYTF
TGTGCCAGCAGCTTGGAGGCCAGGAACTATGGCTACACCTTC
>TRBJ2-2|16|TRBV20-1|NA|NA
CSARDKVRANTGELFF
TGCAGTGCTAGAGATAAAGTCAGGGCGAACACCGGGGAGCTGTTTTTT
>TRBJ2-5|14|TRBV12-3/TRBV12-4|TRBD1|NA
CASMRDRVEETQYF
TGTGCCAGCATGAGGGACAGGGTTGAAGAGACCCAGTACTTC
>TRBJ1-2|13|TRBV5-6|NA|few
CASSPTGGEDYTF
TGTGCCAGCAGCCCGACAGGCGGGGAAGACTACACCTTC
>TRBJ2-1|16|TRBV7-6|TRBD2|NA
CASSFEGGRARNEQFF
TGTGCCAGCAGCTTTGAGGGCGGGAGGGCCCGCAATGAGCAGTTCTTC
>TRBJ2-1|13|TRBV7-3|NA|NA
CASSMDGGQGQFF
TGTGCCAGCAGCATGGACGGGGGACAAGGGCAGTTCTTC
>TRBJ2-5|15|TRBV12-3/TRBV12-4|NA|NA
CASSLMGGISETQYF
TGTGCCAGCAGTTTAATGGGGGGCATTTCGGAGACCCAGTACTTC
>TRBJ2-5|13|TRBV3-1|NA|NA
CASSQGGAETQYF
TGTGCCAGCAGCCAAGGGGGAGCAGAGACCCAGTACTTC
>TRBJ2-4|12|TRBV15|NA|few
CATSRGGNIQYF
TGTGCCACCAGCAGAGGCGGGAACATTCAGTACTTC
>TRBJ2-1|16|TRBV20-1|TRBD2|NA
CSALRLAGDRYNEQFF
TGCAGTGCTCTAAGACTAGCGGGAGATCGCTACAATGAGCAGTTCTTC